The source of this T cell receptor (beta chain) is a study of cytomegalovirus exposure and HLA in healthy donors (TCRdb year 2017). General notes on the study: According to a later analysis, the roughly 120 validation repertoires were produced on the same platform as the roughly 700 repertoires of the first cohort. The study aimed to test whether cataloging public T cell receptors could reveal signatures of past pathogen exposure. In addition to the first cohort of 666 subjects, a separate validation cohort of some 120 different subjects was used. To predict cytomegalovirus infection status, the study brought together high-throughput TCR immunosequencing, statistical association of individual TCRs with disease status, and machine learning. The investigation overall reported the following: The classifier was reported to diagnose cytomegalovirus status with high specificity and sensitivity in both the original cohort and the validation cohort. Most TCR sequences were seen in very few donors, while some public TCRs were found in many individuals. It was suggested by the authors that the approach could potentially be generalized to other disease states and immunological phenotypes. Of the cluster scores, about 94% were above 0 in a later analysis, which found that TCRs clustered in the first cohort also tended to co-occur in the 120 or so validation repertoires. A total of around 150 TCR beta chains were listed by the study as associated with cytomegalovirus. Three of the identified cytomegalovirus-associated TCR beta chains were confirmed in vitro to be specific for cytomegalovirus antigens. All 120 repertoires were used to score co-occurrence in the validation cohort in a later analysis, because that analysis had no HLA typing for the cohort.

Donors formed part of the validation cohort, which comprised 120 subjects and was distinct from the first cohort of 550 to 850 subjects. Reading the germline V gene gives CDR1 SGHRS and CDR2 YFSETQ. V loses 2 bases of germline sequence and J loses 3 bases, and the interval between the two ends is 9 bases. Spanning cysteine to phenylalanine, the CDR3 consists of 13 amino acids. The kept DNA is CDR3 alone, 39 bases in frame from the first base. Library method: the immunoSEQ multiplex PCR assay. The authors processed their data as follows. To diagnose cytomegalovirus status from the catalog of TCR beta chain sequences, a statistical classification framework was built. TCRdb took this table from immuneACCESS and kept in-frame rearrangements with V and J called. Such tables lack part of the clones; where checked against another copy, unresolved V genes explain under half of the gap, and the rest is unexplained. That table is the source of V, J and clone size, and D and trimming were worked out from the DNA. In this sample the table shows 150,000 to 200,000 clones, almost 85% of which occur a single time. 10% of the sample belongs to the ten largest clones.

In this sample, this clone turned up a few times. Its antigen remains unidentified. No qualities accompany the bases; no much larger clone lies one base away. The receptor was derived from a man aged 25-45 years in good health and CMV-seropositive. Sequences were obtained from PBMCs. Recombination joined TRBV5-1 with TRBJ2-7; the D gene cannot be named for sure. CDR3 loop: CASSFDTNYEQYF. Read as DNA, the sequence is TGCGCCAGCAGCTTCGACACAAACTACGAGCAGTACTTC.